Presented here are 8 T cell receptor beta chains from one specimen sequenced in a study of cytomegalovirus exposure and HLA in healthy donors. Profiled with immunoSEQ multiplex PCR; TCRdb holds only in-frame clones, not every one. The sample consists of roughly 63,000 clones, more than 70% of them appearing once. Sequencing was carried out using PBMCs. The origin of the receptors is a woman under 30 in good health and CMV-seronegative.

The V gene is TRBV7-6, the J gene TRBJ2-5, with 9 bases fitting TRBD2. The V gene's germline CDR1 is SGHVS and CDR2 FNYEAQ. The CDR3 has 14 residues. J was trimmed by 5 bases and V by 6 bases; bases with no gene match: 7. The CDR3 sequence: CASSSGLAGETQYF. As DNA, the CDR3 is TGTGCCAGCAGTTCGGGACTAGCCGGGGAGACCCAGTACTTC.

The chain carries TRBV15 and TRBJ1-3, with D hard to call. The length of the CDR3 is 16 residues. Trimming left V 3 bases short and J 3 bases short, with 15 bases between. Germline V CDR1 and CDR2: LNHNV, YYDKDF (reference sequence). The CDR3 loop reads CATSRRSLLGGNTIYF. The CDR3 nucleotides read TGTGCCACCAGCAGGAGGAGCCTCCTTGGTGGAAACACCATATATTTT. Complete variable domain (other parts from reference TRBV15 and TRBJ1-3): DAMVIQNPRYQVTQFGKPVTLSCSQTLNHNVMYWYQQKSSQAPKLLFHYYDKDFNNEADTPDNFQSRRPNTSFCFLDIRSPGLGDTAMYLCATSRRSLLGGNTIYFGEGSWLTVV.

The CDR3 protein is CASSPSGISGNTIYF. CDR3 DNA sequence: TGTGCCAGCTCACCCTCGGGGATCTCTGGAAACACCATATATTTT. The V gene is TRBV18, the J gene TRBJ1-3; no clear D gene. Germline CDR1 is KGHSH and CDR2 is LQKENI. CDR3 length: 15 amino acids. Trimming left V 3 bases short and J 0 bases short, with 9 bases between.

V gene TRBV27 combines with J gene TRBJ2-1; D is possibly TRBD1 (5 bases). The germline CDR1 and CDR2 sequences are MNHEY and SMNVEV (reference sequence). This CDR3 contains 15 residues. V dropped 3 bases and J dropped 0 bases, with 9 bases sitting between them. The CDR3 protein is CASSFDRSSYNEQFF. As DNA, the CDR3 is TGTGCCAGCAGTTTCGACAGAAGCTCCTACAATGAGCAGTTCTTC.

This clone was counted only a few times. The chain employs TRBV5-4 and TRBJ2-1; D not resolved. Looked up from germline, CDR1 is SGHNT and CDR2 is YYREEE (reference sequence). Trimming took 0 bases from V and 1 from J, leaving 8 bases between them. CDR3 size: 15 residues. CDR3 in amino acids: CASSLDLLSYNEQFF. CDR3 sequence (DNA): TGTGCCAGCAGCTTGGATCTTCTTTCCTACAATGAGCAGTTCTTC. The variable domain in full, with the rest retrieved from reference TRBV5-4 and TRBJ2-1, is ETGVTQSPTHLIKTRGQQVTLRCSSQSGHNTVSWYQQALGQGPQFIFQYYREEENGRGNFPPRFSGLQFPNYSSELNVNALELDDSALYLCASSLDLLSYNEQFFGPGTRLTVL.

The chain joins TRBV5-5 to TRBJ1-2; D might be TRBD1 (6 bases). The CDR3 sequence is 13 residues long. In germline, CDR1 is SGHKS, CDR2 YYEKEE (reference sequence). Deletions cut 4 bases from V and 6 bases from J, with 13 bases between. In nucleotides, the CDR3 is TGTGCCAGCAGCAAGACAGGACTAGATGGCTACACCTTC. The encoded protein is CASSKTGLDGYTF. Using reference TRBV5-5 and TRBJ1-2 for the parts outside the CDR3, the full variable domain is DAGVTQSPTHLIKTRGQQVTLRCSPISGHKSVSWYQQVLGQGPQFIFQYYEKEERGRGNFPDRFSARQFPNYSSELNVNALLLGDSALYLCASSKTGLDGYTFGSGTRLTVV.

The genes are TRBV7-2 and TRBJ1-4; perhaps TRBD1 as D (5 bases). The V gene lost 1 base and the J gene lost 5 bases, with 8 bases spanning the gap. Germline values: CDR1 SGHTA, CDR2 FQGNSA. The CDR3 loop spans 14 amino acids. As DNA, the CDR3 is TGTGCCAGCAGCTTAGAGGGGCGGAATGAAAAACTGTTTTTT. Amino acids: CASSLEGRNEKLFF.

The chain couples TRBV7-8 to TRBJ1-3, with D unclear. CDR1 is SGHVS, CDR2 FQNEAQ, per germline. V was shortened by 0 bases and J by 8 bases, with 11 bases between the two germline ends. This CDR3 spans 14 amino acids. The CDR3 loop is CASSLAMWGDTIYF. CDR3 DNA: TGTGCCAGCAGCTTAGCGATGTGGGGAGACACCATATATTTT.